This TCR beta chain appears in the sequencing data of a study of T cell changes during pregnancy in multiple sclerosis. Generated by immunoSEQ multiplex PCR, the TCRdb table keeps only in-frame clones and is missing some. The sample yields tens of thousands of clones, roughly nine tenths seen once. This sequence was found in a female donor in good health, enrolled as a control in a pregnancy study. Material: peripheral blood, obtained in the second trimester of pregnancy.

CDR3 region: CASSGPAGAGELFF. CDR3 sequence (DNA): TGTGCCAGCAGTGGCCCGGCGGGAGCTGGGGAGCTGTTTTTT. The chain couples TRBV28 to TRBJ2-2; TRBD2 matches 7 bases. The V gene end was trimmed by 5 bases and the J gene end by 8 bases; junction bases not matched to a gene: 8. Germline V lookup: CDR1 MDHEN, CDR2 SYDVKM. The CDR3 is 14 amino acids.